These 9 T cell receptor beta chains came from one sample sequenced in a study of blood T cell repertoires in COVID-19. Assay used: immunoSEQ multiplex PCR; TCRdb lists only in-frame clones, some missing. The sample lists roughly 280,000 clones, 80% to 90% occurring once. The specimen was PBMCs or T cells enriched from blood (not recorded which). The receptors here all came from a woman between 18 and 29 years old who had recovered from COVID-19.

The rearrangement joins TRBV3-1 (or the pseudogene TRBV3-2) to TRBJ1-1; weak D call: TRBD1 (5 bases). The V gene's germline CDR1 is LGHDT and CDR2 YNNKEL (reference sequence). The germline V and J ends were trimmed by 4 bases and 8 bases, with 17 bases remaining between them. This CDR3 region has 14 residues. The CDR3 DNA follows: TGTGCCAGCAGCCCCTGGGACGGCCGGGGGGAAGCTTTCTTT. It yields the protein CASSPWDGRGEAFF.

V and J are TRBV20-1 and TRBJ2-5; 10 positions match TRBD1. Germline V CDR1 and CDR2: DFQATT, SNEGSKA (reference sequence). There are 15 residues in the CDR3. Trimming cost V 3 bases and J 5 bases; bases outside gene matches: 9. CDR3 bases: TGCAGTGCTAGTCCCGAAAGACAGGGGGCGGAGACCCAGTACTTC. Its protein is CSASPERQGAETQYF.

The chain recombines TRBV29-1 with TRBJ1-2, with 8 nucleotides matching TRBD1. Germline trimming cut 0 bases from V and 6 bases from J; bases unmatched to any gene: 3. Germline CDR1 SQVTM, CDR2 ANQGSEA. CDR3 size: 13 residues. The CDR3, as DNA: TGCAGCGTTGAAGATCAGGGGGCGGATGGCTACACCTTC. Amino acid sequence: CSVEDQGADGYTF. Full variable domain (missing parts from reference TRBV29-1 and TRBJ1-2): SAVISQKPSRDICQRGTSLTIQCQVDSQVTMMFWYRQQPGQSLTLIATANQGSEATYESGFVIDKFPISRPNLTFSTLTVSNMSPEDSSIYLCSVEDQGADGYTFGSGTRLTVV.

This rearrangement joins TRBV30 to TRBJ1-1; no definite D call. Germline V gene data show CDR1 as GTSNPN and CDR2 as SVGIG (reference sequence). Trimming pared 4 bases from V and 11 bases from J, leaving 11 bases between. The CDR3 runs to 10 residues. This chain's CDR3 is CAWKEVNAFF. The CDR3, as DNA: TGTGCCTGGAAAGAGGTGAACGCTTTCTTT.

The chain links TRBV10-3 to TRBJ2-7; 7 nucleotides agree with TRBD1. The germline V gene encodes CDR1 ENHRY and CDR2 SYGVKD. V lost 7 bases, J lost 6 bases, and 9 bases stayed unmatched. This CDR3 comprises 13 residues. CDR3 DNA: TGTGCCATCACGGATAACAGGGGTGCCGAGCAGTACTTC. Translated: CAITDNRGAEQYF.

This chain joins TRBV5-1 and TRBJ2-1, with a tentative D call TRBD1 (5 bases). The CDR3 spans 15 residues. Germline V CDR1 and CDR2: SGHRS, YFSETQ. Trimming took 5 bases from V and 2 from J, leaving 14 bases between them. The CDR3 sequence is CASSRPRTTYNEQFF. As DNA, the CDR3 is TGCGCCAGCAGTCGACCCCGGACAACCTACAATGAGCAGTTCTTC.

The J gene is TRBJ2-5, the V gene TRBV19; the match to TRBD2 covers 16 bases. After removal of 9 bases from V and 7 bases from J, the junction contained 5 bases not matched to a gene. CDR3 length: 14 residues. CDR1 and CDR2 from the germline V gene are LNHDA and SQIVND (reference sequence). CDR3 protein: CASGTSGGDGTQYF. CDR3 bases: TGTGCCAGCGGGACTAGCGGGGGGGATGGGACCCAGTACTTC. Using reference TRBV19 and TRBJ2-5 for the parts outside the CDR3, the full variable domain is DGGITQSPKYLFRKEGQNVTLSCEQNLNHDAMYWYRQDPGQGLRLIYYSQIVNDFQKGDIAEGYSVSREKKESFPLTVTSAQKNPTAFYLCASGTSGGDGTQYFGPGTRLLVL.

As to this clone: A junction end diverges from the germline sequence, so it may reflect a read error. The chain is built from TRBV27 and TRBJ1-1; 12 bases are shared with TRBD1. Germline V lookup: CDR1 MNHEY, CDR2 SMNVEV (reference sequence). The CDR3 loop spans 18 amino acids. The CDR3 sequence: CASSQGTGGRMRNTEVFF. CDR3 in DNA: TGTGCCAGCAGCCAGGGGACAGGGGGCCGGATGAGGAACACTGAAGTTTTCTTT.

This sequence joins TRBV4-1 and TRBJ2-5; 10 nucleotides agree with TRBD2. V shed 4 bases, J shed 1 base, and the junction held 12 bases outside the gene matches. The CDR3 covers 18 residues. Germline lookup yields CDR1 MGHRA and CDR2 YSYEKL. CDR3 region: CASSPPGGAGGIQETQYF. CDR3 nucleotides: TGCGCCAGCAGCCCTCCGGGAGGAGCGGGGGGGATCCAAGAGACCCAGTACTTC.